A selection of T cell receptor beta chains follows, all from one sample in a study of blood T cell repertoires in COVID-19. The protocol was immunoSEQ multiplex PCR, while the TCRdb copy is restricted to in-frame clones and leaves out a portion. Among some 130,000 clones listed, around 84% were seen once. The sequenced sample consisted of PBMCs or T cells enriched from blood (not recorded which). The receptor source for this set is a man aged 35-49 years with acute COVID-19. Both conserved end residues are part of each CDR3.

v_call | cdr3_aa
TRBV30 | CAWSVKGARRSYTF
TRBV11-2 | CASSSGKLFF
TRBV30 | CAWSAGTKFEKLFF
TRBV2 | CASSAGGNQETQYF
TRBV27 | CASRGGTFYNEQFF
TRBV5-1 | CASSPDGATNNSPLHF
TRBV12-3/TRBV12-4 | CASRNQGEVDCTF
TRBV14 | CASSQDRYSRRTGANVLTF
TRBV6-5 | CASSYSSASNQPQHF
TRBV3-1/TRBV3-2 | CASSPTMNTEAFF
TRBV14 | CASSHYSYNSPLHF
TRBV21-1 | CASSKEGEGCNEKLFF
TRBV7-3 | CASSLTRPHTF
TRBV4-2 | CASSQDHGLRGGETQYF
TRBV29-1 | CSVRPGLAVYNEQFF
TRBV6-4 | CASSEVPKGEPEQYF
TRBV7-2 | CASSLGPAGGPDTGELFF
TRBV12-5 | CASGLVQVGVTSLAKNIQYF
TRBV28 | CASSSQGTPRDNEKLFF
TRBV4-1 | CASSQGPGETQYF
TRBV20-1 | CSASVWSSGYAGELFF
TRBV18 | CASSRPLSEGNQPQHF
TRBV7-2 | CASSSQGDTEAFF
TRBV7-2 | CASSLEGGKDGYTF
TRBV5-1 | CASSLTAGGGGLEAFF
TRBV11-2 | CASSLASLNSPLHF
TRBV5-1 | CASSLSEGANSPLHF
TRBV7-9 | CASSLSGSRLNEQFF
TRBV7-9 | CASSLRGVETQYF
TRBV11-3 | CASSPRGYTF
TRBV19 | CASSRREQAEAFF
TRBV7-9 | CASSPPSYEQYF
TRBV3-1/TRBV3-2 | CASSQGYSNSGLYTEAFF
TRBV29-1 | CSVAGDAPNTEAFF
TRBV5-1 | CASKEQSSTEAFF
TRBV7-9 | CASSLSPGGSPLHF
TRBV6-5 | CASSLQAPGTDTQYF
TRBV7-7 | CASSLGLAGRVDTQYF
TRBV5-6 | CASSFRDRGDIQYF
TRBV12-3/TRBV12-4 | CASGAGAKRAFF
TRBV5-6 | CASRRYGQTTDTQYF
TRBV27 | CASSLTSTYEQYF
TRBV9 | CASSLGQVNTEAFF
TRBV5-6 | CASTPIRGHISGANVLTF
TRBV6-5 | CASGVAGTDTQYF
TRBV18 | CASSRGTGGEPLHF
TRBV30 | CAWGTGSNQPQHF
TRBV5-1 | CASSWGHSFSGANVLTF
TRBV28 | CASSGTPDSGNTIYF
TRBV11-1 | CASSLRGETQYF
TRBV25-1 | CASSLQGPYEQYF
TRBV7-3 | CASSLGTGDFNEQFF
TRBV5-5 | CASSWSGISGNTIYF
TRBV18 | CASSPVTGTETQYF
TRBV2 | CASTGGGLQEKLFF
TRBV30 | CAWSGGGDTQYF
TRBV3-1/TRBV3-2 | CASSQSGDFTDTQYF
TRBV29-1 | CSVPLPRRGNTEAFF
TRBV7-3 | CASSLLAGVTDTQYF